The source of this T cell receptor beta chain is a study of blood T cells in healthy people across ages. Primers used in a second PCR of roughly 7 to 12 cycles were a sample-barcoded 5' primer and a J-beta primer mix. TCRdb reanalysed the 5' RACE reads using MiXCR and keeps one entry per CDR3 protein. In the table there are 700,000 or so distinct CDR3 sequences, 22% of which are singletons. This CDR3 has 13 residues. Losses at the gene ends were 8 bases for V and 2 bases for J; bases not matched to a gene: 6. Germline CDR1 SQVTM, CDR2 ANQGSEA. Material for sequencing was blood. The receptor was isolated from a man aged 70 or older in good health. The V and J genes are TRBV29-1 and TRBJ1-2; 9 bases are a match to TRBD1. The CDR3 reads CSTMTGGNYGYTF. CDR3 DNA: TGCAGCACCATGACAGGGGGAAACTATGGCTACACCTTC. Variable domain in full (rest from reference TRBV29-1 and TRBJ1-2): SAVISQKPSRDICQRGTSLTIQCQVDSQVTMMFWYRQQPGQSLTLIATANQGSEATYESGFVIDKFPISRPNLTFSTLTVSNMSPEDSSIYLCSTMTGGNYGYTFGSGTRLTVV.